This TCR beta chain was found in a study of blood T cell repertoires in COVID-19. Study summary: Whether acute or convalescent, the COVID-19 samples came from the United States, Italy and Spain. PBMCs, B-cell-depleted T cells, or T cells provided the cDNA or gDNA that made up the material.

Per the original data handling: Reference gene primer amplification gave estimated nucleated cell counts. Sequencing was performed with immunoSEQ multiplex PCR; in TCRdb, only in-frame clones are kept and a portion is missing. V and J calls and clone size are given by that table; D and trimming were obtained from the DNA. The table includes approximately 170,000 clones, around 74% detected once. The sequencing sample was made of peripheral blood. The receptor was isolated from a woman older than 75 with acute or convalescent COVID-19.

CDR3: CASSPNSPLHF. CDR3 in DNA: TGTGCCAGCAGTCCGAATTCACCCCTCCACTTT. The chain carries TRBV28 and TRBJ1-6; D is unresolved. The CDR3 is 11 residues long. CDR1 MDHEN and CDR2 SYDVKM come from the germline V gene. The V and J ends lost 5 bases and 7 bases respectively, with 3 bases between them.